The source of this TCR beta chain is a study of T cells in Graves' hyperthyroidism and ophthalmopathy. Study observations and caveats: Ophthalmopathy prediction by the model preceded onset by a median roughly 6.3 months. Stable hyperthyroidism and ophthalmopathy were separated using 13 V-J signatures.

Template material for amplifying TCR beta CDR3 regions consisted of RNA transcripts. During a first-round RT-PCR of the TCR CDR3, the HTBI primer set was used. MiXCR was run by TCRdb on the multiplex PCR reads, yielding one entry per CDR3 protein. There are about 520,000 distinct CDR3 sequences in the sample; roughly a quarter occur only once, and 11% lies in the top ten. This clonotype showed up many times. Its antigen is currently unknown. A 10 ml volume of fresh peripheral blood provided the PBMCs. Germline CDR1 SEHNR, CDR2 FQNEAQ (reference sequence). This CDR3 region has 13 residues. V was shortened by 5 bases and J by 3 bases, with 11 bases between the two germline ends.

The receptor comes from a woman aged 25 to 39 with Graves' ophthalmopathy. The sample was blood. The genes are TRBV7-9 and TRBJ2-7, with D possibly matching TRBD1 (6 bases). CDR3 nucleotides: TGTGCCAGCAGCGAGGACAGCAGCTACGAGCAGTACTTC. Translating gives CASSEDSSYEQYF.